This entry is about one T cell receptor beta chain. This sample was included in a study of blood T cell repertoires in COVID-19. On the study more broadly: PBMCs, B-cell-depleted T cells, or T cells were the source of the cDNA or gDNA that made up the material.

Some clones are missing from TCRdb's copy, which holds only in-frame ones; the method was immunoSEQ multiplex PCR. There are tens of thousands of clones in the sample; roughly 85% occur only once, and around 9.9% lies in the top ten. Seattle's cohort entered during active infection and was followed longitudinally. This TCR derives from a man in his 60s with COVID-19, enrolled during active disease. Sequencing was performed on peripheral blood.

The CDR3 spells CASSLHQDGYTF. CDR3 bases: TGTGCCAGCAGCTTACACCAGGATGGCTACACCTTC. The V gene is TRBV5-4, the J gene TRBJ1-2; D is undetermined. CDR3 length: 12 amino acids. V gave up 2 bases and J gave up 6 bases, with 8 bases separating them. The germline gives CDR1 SGHNT, CDR2 YYREEE (reference sequence).